The clone carrying this TCR beta chain was recorded many times. CDR3 length equals 15 residues. Germline-derived CDR1 and CDR2 are SGHTA and FQGNSA. V lost 0 bases and J lost 2; bases outside the gene matches: 1. MiXCR was run by TCRdb on the RT-PCR reads, yielding one entry per CDR3 protein. The table has about 700,000 distinct CDR3 sequences, approximately 15% seen once. Sequenced sample: memory CD4+ T cells from blood. The genes are TRBV7-2 and TRBJ2-1; TRBD2 aligns across 7 bases. This receptor was obtained from a female donor in good health, serving as a healthy control. CDR3 in amino acids: CASSLAGGAYNEQFF. In DNA, the CDR3 is TGTGCCAGCAGCTTAGCGGGAGGGGCCTACAATGAGCAGTTCTTC.